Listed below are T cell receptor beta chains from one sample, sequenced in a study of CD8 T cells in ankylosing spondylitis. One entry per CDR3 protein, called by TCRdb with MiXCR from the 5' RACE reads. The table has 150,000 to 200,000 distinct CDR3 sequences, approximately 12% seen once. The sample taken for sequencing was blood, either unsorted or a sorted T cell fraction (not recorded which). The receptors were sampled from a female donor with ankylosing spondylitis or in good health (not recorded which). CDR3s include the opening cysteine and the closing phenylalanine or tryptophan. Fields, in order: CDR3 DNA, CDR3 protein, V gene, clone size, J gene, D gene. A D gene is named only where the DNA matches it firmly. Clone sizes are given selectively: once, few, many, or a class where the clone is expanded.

TGTGCCAGCAGCATAGACGGTTTTAATAATTCACCCCTCCACTTT | CASSIDGFNNSPLHF | TRBV6-1 | many | TRBJ1-6 | -
TGTGCCAGCAGTCCTGAGCGGAACACAGATACGCAGTATTTT | CASSPERNTDTQYF | TRBV11-2 | many | TRBJ2-3 | -
TGCAGCGTCCCACGGCTCCAAGAGACCCAGTACTTC | CSVPRLQETQYF | TRBV29-1 | many | TRBJ2-5 | -
TGTGCCAGCAGCGCCCGGGACGTACCCTACGAGCAGTACTTC | CASSARDVPYEQYF | TRBV7-9 | many | TRBJ2-7 | -
TGTGCCAGCAGCGCCCGGGGAGATTACGAGCAGTACTTC | CASSARGDYEQYF | TRBV9 | - | TRBJ2-7 | -
TGTGCCAGCAGCTTATTCGGTAGCGGGAGCTCCTACAATGAGCAGTTCTTC | CASSLFGSGSSYNEQFF | TRBV7-2 | many | TRBJ2-1 | TRBD2
TGCGCCAGCAGCCTGCTTACAGGGGACTCCGGCTACACCTTC | CASSLLTGDSGYTF | TRBV5-1 | many | TRBJ1-2 | TRBD1
TGTGCCAGCAGCTTAGCCCCCACGGGACTCTCAGTGGGCATGAACACTGAAGCTTTCTTT | CASSLAPTGLSVGMNTEAFF | TRBV11-3 | - | TRBJ1-1 | -
TGTGCTAGTGGTCCAAGCTCCTACAATGAGCAGTTCTTC | CASGPSSYNEQFF | TRBV12-5 | many | TRBJ2-1 | -
TGTGCCAGCAGCGTAGGTCTGGGACAGGGGCCTAACACCGGGGAGCTGTTTTTT | CASSVGLGQGPNTGELFF | TRBV9 | - | TRBJ2-2 | TRBD1
TGTGCCAGCAGTTCCCCTACTACCTACGAGCAGTACTTC | CASSSPTTYEQYF | TRBV28 | many | TRBJ2-7 | -
TGTGCCAGCAACGCGGGAGGGTCCTACAATGAGCAGTTCTTC | CASNAGGSYNEQFF | TRBV27 | many | TRBJ2-1 | TRBD2
TGTGCCAGCAGCTACCGCGCGGGACCGTCCTACGAGCAGTACTTC | CASSYRAGPSYEQYF | TRBV7-7 | - | TRBJ2-7 | -
TGTGCCAGCACCCCGGGACAGGGAGGTGAAAAACTGTTTTTT | CASTPGQGGEKLFF | TRBV12-3/TRBV12-4 | few | TRBJ1-4 | TRBD1
TGTGCCAGCAGCCCCGGGCGGGAGGGTCGGCAGTACTTC | CASSPGREGRQYF | TRBV7-2 | many | TRBJ2-7 | TRBD2
TGTGCCAGCAGTGAGATGACAGCCGCCAAAAACATTCAGTACTTC | CASSEMTAAKNIQYF | TRBV28 | many | TRBJ2-4 | -
TGTGCCAGCAGCATACAGGGGTTCGATGAGCAGTTCTTC | CASSIQGFDEQFF | TRBV5-6 | many | TRBJ2-1 | TRBD1
TGCGCCAGCAGCTCAGCGACCGGGACAGTTAGCGGGAGGATCCAAGAGACCCAGTACTTC | CASSSATGTVSGRIQETQYF | TRBV5-1 | few | TRBJ2-5 | TRBD2
TGCAGTGCTAGAGTCTTCGGGGTCTCTGGGGCCAACGTCCTGACTTTC | CSARVFGVSGANVLTF | TRBV20-1 | - | TRBJ2-6 | -
TGCAGTGCTAGAGCTCACGCGAACACCGGGGAGCTGTTTTTT | CSARAHANTGELFF | TRBV20-1 | few | TRBJ2-2 | -
TGCAGTGCTAGAGATCACCACGCTAGCGGGAGGCGCAATGAGCAGTTCTTC | CSARDHHASGRRNEQFF | TRBV20-1 | few | TRBJ2-1 | TRBD2
TGCGCCAGCAGCTTGGGGGACACTCTGGGCGGGGAGCTGTTTTTT | CASSLGDTLGGELFF | TRBV5-1 | many | TRBJ2-2 | -
TGCAGTGCTGCAGAAGCGGGAGGCTCATATACGCAGTATTTT | CSAAEAGGSYTQYF | TRBV20-1 | - | TRBJ2-3 | TRBD2
TGTGCCAGCCGATACAGGGACTCCTACGAGCAGTACTTC | CASRYRDSYEQYF | TRBV25-1 | few | TRBJ2-7 | -
TGTGCCAGCAGCCAATCAAGCGGGTCGGGCCAAAGGCAGTTCTTC | CASSQSSGSGQRQFF | TRBV3-1 | few | TRBJ2-1 | -
TGTGCCAGCAGCGTACAGGGGTGGGAGACCCAGTACTTC | CASSVQGWETQYF | TRBV2 | - | TRBJ2-5 | TRBD1
TGTGCCAGCAGTTCGTGGGCCAGGGAAGGTGGGGCCAACGTCCTGACTTTC | CASSSWAREGGANVLTF | TRBV12-3/TRBV12-4 | - | TRBJ2-6 | -
TGCGCCAGCAGCCACATAGCGGGAGCGAACAATGAGCAGTTCTTC | CASSHIAGANNEQFF | TRBV4-3 | many | TRBJ2-1 | TRBD2
TGTGCCAGCAGTGGGCGGGAGGGTACAGATACGCAGTATTTT | CASSGREGTDTQYF | TRBV9 | many | TRBJ2-3 | TRBD2
TGTGCCAGCAGCTCCGGACGGACACAAAATCAGCCCCAGCATTTT | CASSSGRTQNQPQHF | TRBV7-8 | many | TRBJ1-5 | -
TGCGCCAGCAGCTTGGACAGGGGGTTCTACGAGCAGTACTTC | CASSLDRGFYEQYF | TRBV5-1 | - | TRBJ2-7 | TRBD1
TGTGCCACCAGCAGAGCGTTAAGTGCTAATGAAAAACTGTTTTTT | CATSRALSANEKLFF | TRBV15 | many | TRBJ1-4 | -
TGTGCCAGCAGCTTAGTCGGGTTCGAGCAGTTCTTC | CASSLVGFEQFF | TRBV7-2 | - | TRBJ2-1 | -
TGTGCCAGCAGCTTACCCTACCGGGACAGATTTTACGAGCAGTACTTC | CASSLPYRDRFYEQYF | TRBV7-8 | - | TRBJ2-7 | TRBD1
TGTGCCAGCAGCTTAGCCCAGGGGGCCGTCACCGGGGAGCTGTTTTTT | CASSLAQGAVTGELFF | TRBV11-3 | - | TRBJ2-2 | TRBD1
TGCAGCGGCGTAGTAGGGAGCACAGATACGCAGTATTTT | CSGVVGSTDTQYF | TRBV29-1 | many | TRBJ2-3 | -
TGTGCCACCAGGACTGAGTATAATTCACCCCTCCACTTT | CATRTEYNSPLHF | TRBV2 | many | TRBJ1-6 | -
TGCAGTGCTAGAGATGGGGTAGCCGGGGATACGCAGTATTTT | CSARDGVAGDTQYF | TRBV20-1 | many | TRBJ2-3 | -
TGTGCCATCAGTGGGGACGGGACAGGGGACACTGAAGCTTTCTTT | CAISGDGTGDTEAFF | TRBV10-3 | many | TRBJ1-1 | TRBD1
TGTGCCAGCAGCCACCGAATCAGGGGCCTCAGCTCTGGGGCCAACGTCCTGACTTTC | CASSHRIRGLSSGANVLTF | TRBV12-3/TRBV12-4 | - | TRBJ2-6 | -
TGTGCCAGCAGCCTCCCGGGCTTCTCTGGAAACACCATATATTTT | CASSLPGFSGNTIYF | TRBV7-2 | - | TRBJ1-3 | -
TGTGCCACCAGTGACTATACAGGGGGCATCACAGATACGCAGTATTTT | CATSDYTGGITDTQYF | TRBV24-1 | many | TRBJ2-3 | TRBD1
TGTGCCAGCCGCCTGGGGGACGAGCAGTACTTC | CASRLGDEQYF | TRBV12-3/TRBV12-4 | many | TRBJ2-7 | -
TGCAGTGCTAGTCGTGGGAGCAATCAGCCCCAGCATTTT | CSASRGSNQPQHF | TRBV20-1 | many | TRBJ1-5 | -
TGTGCCAGCAACATACGGGGTGGCGGGAGGGGCTCGGCAGATACGCAGTATTTT | CASNIRGGGRGSADTQYF | TRBV12-3/TRBV12-4 | few | TRBJ2-3 | TRBD2
TGCAGTGCTAGAACCCGCAGGGTTAACACTGAAGCTTTCTTT | CSARTRRVNTEAFF | TRBV20-1 | many | TRBJ1-1 | -
TGTGCCAGCAGCCCCAGTCCGGACAGCCCCACTTTAAACTATGGCTACACCTTC | CASSPSPDSPTLNYGYTF | TRBV7-3 | - | TRBJ1-2 | -
TGTGCCAGCAGCCCTAGGACAGACCCCACTGAAGCTTTCTTT | CASSPRTDPTEAFF | TRBV11-2 | many | TRBJ1-1 | -
TGTGCCAGCAGCTTAGGGGCCTATACCTACGAGCAGTACTTC | CASSLGAYTYEQYF | TRBV7-9 | - | TRBJ2-7 | -
TGCGCCAGCAGCCAAGACAGGACCGCCTCCTACGAGCAGTACTTC | CASSQDRTASYEQYF | TRBV4-3 | many | TRBJ2-7 | -
TGCAGCGCAACCAGACAGCTGAACACTGAAGCTTTCTTT | CSATRQLNTEAFF | TRBV29-1 | few | TRBJ1-1 | -
TGTGCCAGCAGTTTAAACCCGGTGGGAAATCAGCCCCAGCATTTT | CASSLNPVGNQPQHF | TRBV27 | many | TRBJ1-5 | -
TGTGCTAGCAGCCCCCGGACTAGCGGGATTCCCGATGAGCAGTTCTTC | CASSPRTSGIPDEQFF | TRBV7-7 | many | TRBJ2-1 | TRBD2
TGTGCCAGCAGAAGCGGGAGGGCCTCCTACGAGCAGTACTTC | CASRSGRASYEQYF | TRBV12-3/TRBV12-4 | - | TRBJ2-7 | TRBD2
TGTGCCAGCAGCGTGGGACTAGCGGGGTCCACCGGGGAGCTGTTTTTT | CASSVGLAGSTGELFF | TRBV9 | - | TRBJ2-2 | TRBD2
TGTGCCAGTAGTATCGTAGTGGGAATAGACAAACTCCCCTACGAGCAGTACTTC | CASSIVVGIDKLPYEQYF | TRBV19 | few | TRBJ2-7 | -
TGTGCCAGCAGTTTATTATCCGGGAGGGCGAATGAGCAGTTCTTC | CASSLLSGRANEQFF | TRBV27 | many | TRBJ2-1 | TRBD2
TGTGCCAGCTCACCGTGGGGCTACAATGAGCAGTTCTTC | CASSPWGYNEQFF | TRBV18 | medium-sized | TRBJ2-1 | -
TGCGCCATCGTCGACAGGGGGAGCTCCTACAATGAGCAGTTCTTC | CAIVDRGSSYNEQFF | TRBV23-1 | - | TRBJ2-1 | TRBD1